The following is a T cell receptor (beta chain) sequence with its context. As yet, its antigen is unknown. In every case, the donor was a healthy Caucasian. The germline V gene has CDR1 MNHEY and CDR2 SVGEGT. This CDR3 comprises 15 residues. The V gene lost 5 bases and the J gene lost 7 bases, with 18 bases spanning the gap. The data are from a study of identical twins. Study outcomes and limitations: With monozygotic twins, out-of-frame TCR alpha sharing exceeded what models estimated.

Unique molecular identifiers were in the cDNA, with template-switch universal primer binding. TCRdb re-called the 5' RACE reads through MiXCR, storing one row per CDR3 protein. The data contain roughly 500,000 distinct CDR3 sequences, 20% to 25% of them singletons. The sample was also linked to a second study, of T cells expressing NK-cell markers. From that second work: It was sorted CD3+CD56+NKG2C+, CD3+CD56+NKG2C- and CD3+CD56-NKG2C+ T cells that supplied the TCR beta repertoires.

The specimen was CD4+ T cells sorted from blood. The genes are TRBV6-2 or TRBV6-3 and TRBJ2-1; maybe TRBD2 (5 bases). The clonotype was recovered from a woman aged 18-29 years in good health. CDR3 amino acids: CASSHRGSDWNEQFF. As DNA, the CDR3 is TGTGCCAGCAGTCACAGAGGGAGTGATTGGAATGAGCAGTTCTTC.